The next 27 T cell receptor beta chains were all read from a single sample in a study of Ad26.COV2.S vaccination and SARS-CoV-2 variants. The protocol was immunoSEQ multiplex PCR, while the TCRdb copy is restricted to in-frame clones and leaves out a portion. The data contain 300,000 to 450,000 clones, around 90% of them singletons. Sequenced material: peripheral blood, taken after recovery from COVID-19. The receptors stem from a human donor who had recovered from COVID-19.

The J gene is TRBJ2-5, the V gene TRBV27; 7 bases agree with TRBD2. The germline V gene encodes CDR1 MNHEY and CDR2 SMNVEV (reference sequence). This CDR3 spans 14 amino acids. The V and J ends lost 4 bases and 1 base, in that order; junction bases with no gene match: 3. CDR3 residues: CASSSKRGQETQYF. The DNA of the CDR3 is TGTGCCAGCAGTTCAAAGCGGGGCCAAGAGACCCAGTACTTC.

The gene calls are TRBV25-1 and TRBJ1-1, with 11 bases aligning to TRBD1. The CDR3 sequence is 15 residues long. The V gene end was trimmed by 10 bases and the J gene end by 2 bases; junction bases not matched to a gene: 9. Per germline, CDR1 MGHDK and CDR2 SYGVNS. Here the CDR3 DNA reads TGTGCCACCACCCTCTGGACAGGGGGCAACACTGAAGCTTTCTTT. This codes for CATTLWTGGNTEAFF.

In its sample, this clone was seen once. This rearrangement joins TRBV6-2 or TRBV6-3 to TRBJ2-2; 9 bases are a match to TRBD2. Per the germline V gene, CDR1 is MNHEY and CDR2 is SVGEGT. The CDR3 totals 19 residues. The junction had 17 bases not matched to a gene; V was cut back by 2 bases and J by 7 bases. The CDR3: CASSYRPGRGGRTYGELFF. CDR3 bases: TGTGCCAGCAGTTACCGCCCGGGGCGGGGGGGAAGAACGTACGGGGAGCTGTTTTTT.

This chain connects TRBV5-6 to TRBJ2-3; D is undetermined. Trimming pared 2 bases from V and 1 base from J, leaving 5 bases between. Germline lookup yields CDR1 SGHDT and CDR2 YYEEEE. The CDR3 is 13 amino acids. The CDR3 DNA reads as TGTGCCAGCAGCTTAACGGGCACAGATACGCAGTATTTT. Amino acid sequence: CASSLTGTDTQYF.

The chain combines TRBV6-2 or TRBV6-3 with TRBJ2-7; D is undetermined. The germline V gene has CDR1 MNHEY and CDR2 SVGEGT. Deletions cut 5 bases from V and 4 bases from J, with 6 bases between. The CDR3 loop spans 11 amino acids. Written as DNA, the CDR3 is TGTGCCAGCAGTCCAAATTACGAGCAGTACTTC. It encodes CASSPNYEQYF.

J is TRBJ1-1 and V is TRBV9; D not resolved. The CDR3 is made up of 12 amino acids. In germline, CDR1 is SGDLS, CDR2 YYNGEE. Trimming left V 3 bases short and J 4 bases short, with 7 bases between. The CDR3, as DNA: TGTGCCAGCAGCGGACGAGGCACTGAAGCTTTCTTT. It specifies CASSGRGTEAFF.

The chain carries TRBV6-5 and TRBJ1-4; D is unclear. The germline V gene encodes CDR1 MNHEY and CDR2 SVGAGI. V lost 0 bases, J lost 1 base, and 9 bases lay in between. The CDR3 is 16 residues long. CDR3 sequence reads: CASSYSPTGTNEKLFF. The CDR3 DNA reads TGTGCCAGCAGTTACTCCCCGACGGGAACTAATGAAAAACTGTTTTTT.

A single count supports this clone. J is TRBJ2-3 and V is TRBV19; 7 bases align to TRBD1. The CDR3 sequence is 14 residues long. The trim removed 3 bases at V and 6 bases at J, leaving 6 bases unmatched. Germline loops: CDR1 LNHDA, CDR2 SQIVND (reference sequence). The CDR3 region is CASSMEGGADTQYF. The DNA of the CDR3 is TGTGCCAGTAGTATGGAAGGGGGCGCGGATACGCAGTATTTT.

CDR3 sequence (DNA): TGTGCCAGTAGTATAGGGCGGAATGAGCAGTTCTTC. Translation: CASSIGRNEQFF. This chain uses TRBV19 with TRBJ2-1; D is unclear. CDR3 length: 12 amino acids. Between the trimmed V and J ends, which lost 1 base and 7 bases, there was a span of 5 bases. Germline CDR1 is LNHDA and CDR2 is SQIVND (reference sequence).

The V gene is TRBV5-6, the J gene TRBJ2-1; the D is unclear. The CDR3 totals 12 residues. Looked up from germline, CDR1 is SGHDT and CDR2 is YYEEEE. V was clipped by 4 bases and J by 5 bases, with 7 bases between them. The CDR3 region is CASSTWDNEQFF. For the CDR3, the DNA is TGTGCCAGCAGCACATGGGACAATGAGCAGTTCTTC.

The chain has TRBV3-1 (or the pseudogene TRBV3-2) and TRBJ2-5; D is undetermined. Trimming shortened V by 1 base and J by 5 bases, and 8 bases separated the two germline ends. The CDR3 spans 13 residues. The germline V gene encodes CDR1 LGHDT and CDR2 YNNKEL (reference sequence). CDR3: CASSQGSRETQYF. CDR3 nucleotide sequence: TGTGCCAGCAGCCAAGGGTCGAGGGAGACCCAGTACTTC.

The chain couples TRBV7-2 to TRBJ1-2, with D tentatively TRBD1 (6 bases). With 5 bases removed from V and 7 bases from J, the gap between germline ends came to 20 bases. Germline V gene sequence: CDR1 SGHTA, CDR2 FQGNSA. The CDR3 sequence is 15 residues long. The DNA for the CDR3 is TGTGCCAGCAGCCCATATGGGCAGGGGTGGAGTGGCTACACCTTC. Residues: CASSPYGQGWSGYTF.

A remark on this clone: The conserved phenylalanine or tryptophan normally closing the CDR3 is absent here, so this likely arose from a read error. The DNA is left out, because the CDR3 cannot be placed on it with certainty; the CDR3 is given as TCRdb lists it. The chain employs TRBV6-1 and TRBJ2-7; no check of the table's D call, TRBD1, against the DNA was made. Looked up from germline, CDR1 is MNHNS and CDR2 is SASEGT. Termini included, the CDR3 measures 12 amino acids. The CDR3 loop reads CASSDTSTLHYG.

This clone occurred a few times. This chain links TRBV4-3 with TRBJ1-5, with D unclear. The CDR3 length is 16 residues. CDR1 LGHNA and CDR2 YSLEER come from the germline V gene. The germline V and J ends were trimmed by 0 bases and 4 bases, with 13 bases remaining between them. The CDR3 coding sequence is TGCGCCAGCAGCCAAGAAACGGGCCAGAAAAATCAGCCCCAGCATTTT. Amino acid sequence: CASSQETGQKNQPQHF.

CDR3 nucleotide sequence: TGTGCTAGCTGCGAGACAGGTTTTCAAGAGACCCAGTACTTC. It is translated as CASCETGFQETQYF. The genes are TRBV12-5 and TRBJ2-5, with D possibly matching TRBD1 (6 bases). Trimming left V 9 bases short and J 2 bases short, with 16 bases between. Germline V CDR1 and CDR2: LGHNT, FRNRAP. This CDR3 comprises 14 residues.

The V call is TRBV7-9, the J call TRBJ1-4, with unresolved D. Germline lookup yields CDR1 SEHNR and CDR2 FQNEAQ (reference sequence). CDR3 length equals 13 residues. Trimming shortened V by 5 bases and J by 5 bases, and 9 bases separated the two germline ends. CDR3 amino acids: CASSRDGNEKLFF. The CDR3 nucleotides read TGTGCCAGCAGCCGTGACGGGAATGAAAAACTGTTTTTT.

The CDR3 region is CASSYGMGGSNTEAFF. The CDR3 DNA reads TGTGCCAGCAGTTACGGAATGGGGGGATCGAACACTGAAGCTTTCTTT. The chain recombines TRBV6-2 or TRBV6-3 with TRBJ1-1, with a weak D call TRBD1 (5 bases). The CDR3 has 16 residues. Germline V gene lookup returns CDR1 MNHEY and CDR2 SVGEGT. Trimming took off 2 bases at V and 1 base at J, with 14 bases between the two ends.

CDR3 amino acids: CASYRDRGYNEQFF. The CDR3 coding sequence is TGTGCCAGCTACAGGGACAGGGGTTACAATGAGCAGTTCTTC. The chain has TRBV18 and TRBJ2-1, with 10 bases matching TRBD1. With 7 bases clipped from V and 4 bases from J, the junction kept 4 bases outside the gene matches. This CDR3 contains 14 residues. Germline CDR1 reads KGHSH; CDR2 reads LQKENI. The full variable domain, with the rest looked up from reference TRBV18 and TRBJ2-1, is NAGVMQNPRHLVRRRGQEARLRCSPMKGHSHVYWYRQLPEEGLKFMVYLQKENIIDESGMPKERFSAEFPKEGPSILRIQQVVRGDSAAYFCASYRDRGYNEQFFGPGTRLTVL.

V gene TRBV18 combines with J gene TRBJ2-1; maybe TRBD1 (5 bases). V gave up 2 bases and J gave up 0 bases, with 14 bases separating them. Per the germline V gene, CDR1 is KGHSH and CDR2 is LQKENI. This CDR3 comprises 17 residues. This CDR3 reads CASSPAIGAASYNEQFF. CDR3 in DNA: TGTGCCAGCTCACCAGCGATAGGGGCAGCCTCCTACAATGAGCAGTTCTTC.

CDR3 bases: TGTGCCAGTAGTATACTCTCGTCTGGAAACACCATATATTTT. Translation: CASSILSSGNTIYF. This rearrangement joins TRBV19 to TRBJ1-3; D gene uncertain. Germline loops: CDR1 LNHDA, CDR2 SQIVND (reference sequence). CDR3 length: 14 residues. Between the trimmed V and J ends, which lost 2 bases and 1 base, there was a span of 6 bases. Drawing the rest from reference TRBV19 and TRBJ1-3, the complete variable domain is DGGITQSPKYLFRKEGQNVTLSCEQNLNHDAMYWYRQDPGQGLRLIYYSQIVNDFQKGDIAEGYSVSREKKESFPLTVTSAQKNPTAFYLCASSILSSGNTIYFGEGSWLTVV.

This clone has just one count. CDR3 in amino acids: CASSPIEVRGHEQFF. CDR3 nucleotides: TGTGCCAGCAGTCCCATCGAAGTCAGGGGACATGAGCAGTTCTTC. V and J are TRBV27 and TRBJ2-1, with D perhaps TRBD1 (6 bases). Per the germline V gene, CDR1 is MNHEY and CDR2 is SMNVEV (reference sequence). There are 15 residues in the CDR3. Trimming removed 5 bases from V and 8 bases from J, with 19 bases in between.

The V call is TRBV3-1 (or the pseudogene TRBV3-2), the J call TRBJ2-1; 8 bases align to TRBD2. Trimming took 0 bases from V and 0 from J; bases not matched to a gene: 13. CDR3 size: 20 residues. Germline V gene sequence: CDR1 LGHDT, CDR2 YNNKEL (reference sequence). CDR3 loop: CASSQEYGGARLSSYNEQFF. CDR3 nucleotide sequence: TGTGCCAGCAGCCAAGAATACGGGGGGGCCCGTTTAAGCTCCTACAATGAGCAGTTCTTC.

This clone occurred once. The chain combines TRBV5-6 with TRBJ2-7; 8 bases fit TRBD2. Per germline, CDR1 SGHDT and CDR2 YYEEEE. The CDR3 loop spans 15 amino acids. With 4 bases clipped from V and 2 bases from J, the junction kept 8 bases outside the gene matches. As DNA, the CDR3 is TGTGCCAGCAGCCCCCCGGGAGGGGGAACCTACGAGCAGTACTTC. Its translation is CASSPPGGGTYEQYF.

V is TRBV11-2 and J is TRBJ1-2, with D unclear. From germline, CDR1 is SGHAT and CDR2 FQNNGV. V lost 0 bases and J lost 4, with 12 bases in between. The CDR3 contains 15 residues. The CDR3 sequence is CASSLDRLVSYGYTF. In DNA form, the CDR3 reads TGTGCCAGCAGCTTAGATCGTCTGGTCAGCTATGGCTACACCTTC.

The gene calls are TRBV5-6 and TRBJ1-1; D gene ambiguous. The germline V and J ends were trimmed by 1 base and 6 bases, with 10 bases remaining between them. This CDR3 region has 13 residues. In germline, CDR1 is SGHDT, CDR2 YYEEEE. In nucleotides, the CDR3 is TGTGCCAGCAGCTTGCCCCCCGGTCCTGAAGCTTTCTTT. It yields the protein CASSLPPGPEAFF.

This clone was detected only once. The chain employs TRBV6-2 or TRBV6-3 and TRBJ2-3, with TRBD2 matching 7 bases. This CDR3 has 15 residues. With 4 bases clipped from V and 5 bases from J, the junction kept 9 bases outside the gene matches. Germline assignment: CDR1 MNHEY and CDR2 SVGEGT. CDR3 bases: TGTGCCAGCAGTTCCGGGACTACGGTCAGAGATACGCAGTATTTT. Its translation is CASSSGTTVRDTQYF.

The gene calls are TRBV7-8 and TRBJ2-3, with D perhaps TRBD2 (7 bases). This CDR3 contains 16 residues. V shed 5 bases and J shed 0 bases, with 15 bases lying between them. CDR1 and CDR2 (germline): SGHVS, FQNEAQ. DNA for the CDR3: TGTGCCAGCAGCCCCCTTGGGGGGGCGAGCACAGATACGCAGTATTTT. It specifies CASSPLGGASTDTQYF.